This section outlines one TCR beta chain sequence together with its context. Scientists amplified the TCR beta CDR3 regions from RNA transcripts. HTBI-primed RT-PCR formed the first round, and a multiplex PCR formed the second. TCRdb reprocessed the multiplex PCR reads with MiXCR, giving one entry per CDR3 protein. The table includes 900,000 to 1,200,000 distinct CDR3 sequences, roughly two fifths detected once. This record comes from a study of Graves' ophthalmopathy and Graves' hyperthyroidism. V was trimmed by 4 bases and J by 5 bases, leaving 20 bases between them. The CDR3 runs 15 residues. Per germline, CDR1 SQVTM and CDR2 ANQGSEA.

Sample: peripheral blood or thyroid tissue (not recorded which). The receptor's source is an adult man with Graves' hyperthyroidism. J is TRBJ2-5 and V is TRBV29-1; D perhaps matches TRBD2 (6 bases). The CDR3 reads CSVVKGLRNNETQYF. As DNA, the CDR3 is TGCAGCGTTGTGAAGGGACTCCGGAACAATGAGACCCAGTACTTC.